A single sample is the source of the 15 T cell receptor beta chains below, sequenced in a study of blood T cell repertoires in COVID-19. TCRdb's table, derived via immunoSEQ multiplex PCR, lists solely in-frame clones and lacks some. The sample carries 190,000 or so clones, around 80% recorded once. The sequencing input was peripheral blood. Receptors were obtained from a man aged 45 to 65 who had recovered from COVID-19.

This chain links TRBV20-1 with TRBJ1-2, with TRBD1 as a possible D gene (6 bases). CDR1 DFQATT and CDR2 SNEGSKA come from the germline V gene (reference sequence). The CDR3 length is 11 residues. CDR3 nucleotides: TGCAGCCAACCCGGGACATATGGCTACACCTTC. Amino acid sequence: CSQPGTYGYTF.

The chain combines TRBV6-1 with TRBJ1-2; D unclear. V lost 3 bases to trimming and J lost 7 bases, with 6 bases between them. The CDR3 has 11 amino acids. In germline, CDR1 is MNHNS, CDR2 SASEGT. The CDR3 bases are TGTGCCAGCAGTGACCCTCGTGGCTACACCTTC. Amino acid sequence: CASSDPRGYTF.

For this clone: The germline gene is not matched at one end of the junction; a read error may be the cause. V usage is TRBV24-1 and J usage is TRBJ2-5; a possible D gene is TRBD2 (5 bases). CDR1 is KGHDR, CDR2 SFDVKD, per germline. The CDR3 covers 17 residues. CDR3: CATSVGQEIPILLPRDF. In DNA, the CDR3 is TGTGCCACCAGTGTGGGCCAGGAGATCCCCATTCTACTGCCGAGGGACTTC.

V is TRBV19 and J is TRBJ2-7; D perhaps matches TRBD1 (5 bases). V was pared by 6 bases and J by 4 bases, with 19 bases between. Germline lookup yields CDR1 LNHDA and CDR2 SQIVND (reference sequence). This CDR3 is built from 15 residues. The chain's CDR3 is CASSAGSPYLYEQYF. The CDR3 nucleotides are TGTGCCAGTAGCGCAGGGTCCCCTTACCTTTACGAGCAGTACTTC.

The chain carries TRBV2 and TRBJ2-1; TRBD2 agrees at 9 bases. The CDR3 is made up of 15 amino acids. The trim removed 4 bases at V and 14 bases at J, leaving 15 bases unmatched. Germline V CDR1 and CDR2: SNHLY, FYNNEI. The chain's CDR3 is CASSGLIAGVNKEFF. CDR3 coding DNA: TGTGCCAGCAGTGGACTAATAGCGGGAGTTAATAAGGAGTTCTTC.

This clone was recorded only once. The chain carries TRBV21-1 and TRBJ2-5; TRBD1 reflects the table's D call only, with no check against the DNA. TRBV21-1 corresponds to a pseudogene. The CDR3 runs 14 residues. The CDR3 sequence: CASRKWGTEQTQYF. The CDR3 DNA reads TGTGCCAGCAGAAAGTGGGGGACAGAGCAGACCCAGTACTTC.

The CDR3 bases are TGTGCCAGCAGCCCCGGACAGGACACTGAAGCTTTCTTT. Encoded protein: CASSPGQDTEAFF. The chain recombines TRBV6-6 with TRBJ1-1, with 7 positions matching TRBD1. The CDR3 has 13 residues. Germline V lookup: CDR1 MNHNY, CDR2 SVGAGI (reference sequence). V trimming: 6 bases; J trimming: 3 bases; junction bases outside the gene matches: 4.

The chain has TRBV21-1 and TRBJ1-5. TRBV21-1 is reported as a pseudogene. The length of the CDR3 is 16 residues. The CDR3 loop is CASSTSEGASNQPQHF. CDR3 DNA sequence: TGTGCCAGCAGCACGTCGGAGGGAGCGAGCAATCAGCCCCAGCATTTT.

The chain joins TRBV27 to TRBJ2-1; 13 nucleotides align to TRBD2. After removal of 5 bases from V and 6 bases from J, the junction contained 7 bases not matched to a gene. In germline, CDR1 is MNHEY, CDR2 SMNVEV (reference sequence). The CDR3 loop spans 16 amino acids. The CDR3 protein is CASSRLAGGVFNEQFF. The CDR3 DNA reads TGTGCCAGCAGTCGACTAGCGGGAGGCGTATTCAATGAGCAGTTCTTC.

The gene calls are TRBV6-6 and TRBJ2-7; 7 bases map to TRBD2. Looked up from germline, CDR1 is MNHNY and CDR2 is SVGAGI (reference sequence). The V segment lost 6 bases and the J segment 7 bases; nucleotides outside the gene matches: 6. This CDR3 has 12 residues. The chain's CDR3 is CASRSPGGEQYF. CDR3 nucleotides: TGTGCCAGCAGGTCCCCCGGGGGGGAGCAGTACTTC.

The genes are TRBV28 and TRBJ1-4, with D hard to call. The CDR3 extends over 14 amino acids. The V end lost 4 bases, the J end lost 10 bases, and 16 bases lay between the germline ends. Germline CDR1 MDHEN, CDR2 SYDVKM. The CDR3 nucleotides read TGTGCCAGCAGTTCTGAGACTCCGGTCGGAAAACTGTTTTTT. Translated: CASSSETPVGKLFF. Full variable domain (remainder filled in from reference TRBV28 and TRBJ1-4): DVKVTQSSRYLVKRTGEKVFLECVQDMDHENMFWYRQDPGLGLRLIYFSYDVKMKEKGDIPEGYSVSREKKERFSLILESASTNQTSMYLCASSSETPVGKLFFGSGTQLSVL.

V is TRBV5-1 and J is TRBJ2-4; 7 nucleotides line up with TRBD1. Trimming removed 4 bases from V and 0 bases from J; junction bases left unmatched: 7. Per the germline V gene, CDR1 is SGHRS and CDR2 is YFSETQ. CDR3 length: 16 residues. The CDR3 spells CASSIDRDIAKNIQYF. CDR3 sequence (DNA): TGCGCCAGCAGCATAGACAGGGACATAGCCAAAAACATTCAGTACTTC. Using reference TRBV5-1 and TRBJ2-4 for the parts outside the CDR3, the full variable domain is KAGVTQTPRYLIKTRGQQVTLSCSPISGHRSVSWYQQTPGQGLQFLFEYFSETQRNKGNFPGRFSGRQFSNSRSEMNVSTLELGDSALYLCASSIDRDIAKNIQYFGAGTRLSVL.

A note on this clone: Since the CDR3 does not end with the conserved phenylalanine or tryptophan, this likely comes from a read error. The DNA is omitted, as the CDR3 cannot be located on it reliably, and the CDR3 follows TCRdb's listing. The chain is built from TRBV3-1 (or the pseudogene TRBV3-2) and TRBJ2-4; the table's D call TRBD1 went unverified against the DNA. The germline CDR1 and CDR2 sequences are LGHDT and YNNKEL (reference sequence). The CDR3 is 9 residues long, ends included. CDR3 loop: CASSQARRG.

This sequence joins TRBV27 and TRBJ2-3; tentatively, D is TRBD2 (7 bases). V was trimmed by 6 bases and J by 0 bases, leaving 16 bases between them. Looked up from germline, CDR1 is MNHEY and CDR2 is SMNVEV (reference sequence). This CDR3 is built from 16 residues. The CDR3 nucleotides are TGTGCCAGCAGCCATTACGAGGGGGGGAGCACAGATACGCAGTATTTT. Its translation is CASSHYEGGSTDTQYF.

This clone has just a few counts. This chain connects TRBV7-6 to TRBJ2-7; TRBD2 agrees at 7 bases. The CDR3 contains 13 residues. CDR1 is SGHVS and CDR2 is FNYEAQ in the germline V gene. Trimming cost V 4 bases and J 1 base; bases outside gene matches: 1. CDR3: CASSSGLSYEQYF. CDR3 nucleotide sequence: TGTGCCAGCAGCTCGGGACTATCCTACGAGCAGTACTTC.